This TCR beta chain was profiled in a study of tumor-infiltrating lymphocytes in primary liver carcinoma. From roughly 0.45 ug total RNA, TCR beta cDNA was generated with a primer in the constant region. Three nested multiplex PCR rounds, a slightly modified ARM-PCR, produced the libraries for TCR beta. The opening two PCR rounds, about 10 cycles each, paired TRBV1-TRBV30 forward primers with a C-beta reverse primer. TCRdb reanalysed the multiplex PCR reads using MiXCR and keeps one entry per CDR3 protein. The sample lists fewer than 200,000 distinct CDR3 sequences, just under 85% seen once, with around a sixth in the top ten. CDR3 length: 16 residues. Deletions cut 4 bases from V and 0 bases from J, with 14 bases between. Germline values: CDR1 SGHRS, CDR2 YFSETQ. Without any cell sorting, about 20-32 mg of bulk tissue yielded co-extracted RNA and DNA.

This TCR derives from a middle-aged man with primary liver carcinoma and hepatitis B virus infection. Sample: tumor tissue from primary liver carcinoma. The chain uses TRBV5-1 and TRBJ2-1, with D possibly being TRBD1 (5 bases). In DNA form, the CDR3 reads TGCGCCAGCAGCCCGGACACTAAGAGCTCCTACAATGAGCAGTTCTTC. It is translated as CASSPDTKSSYNEQFF.